The entry below describes one T cell receptor (beta chain). The assay was immunoSEQ multiplex PCR, and TCRdb's table has in-frame clones only and misses some. The sample lists 35,000 to 40,000 clones; 65% to 90% were seen once. This record belongs to a study of STAT5B mutations in CD4+ large granular lymphocyte leukemia. This CDR3 spans 16 amino acids. Trimming pared 3 bases from V and 0 bases from J, leaving 15 bases between. Germline V CDR1 and CDR2: MGHRA, YSYEKL. The TCR sequence derives from a human donor in good health. The source material was CD4+ T cells from blood buffy coats. The chain links TRBV4-1 to TRBJ2-7; tentative D call: TRBD2 (6 bases). The CDR3 sequence: CASSHLGDSSSYEQYF. The DNA of the CDR3 is TGCGCCAGCAGCCACCTAGGGGACTCGAGCTCCTACGAGCAGTACTTC.